Below are 10 T cell receptor beta chains sequenced from a single sample in a study of blood T cell repertoires in COVID-19. Using immunoSEQ multiplex PCR, the repertoire was profiled, and TCRdb retains in-frame clones only, with some absent. The sample consists of around 310,000 clones, nearly 90% of them appearing once. Material: peripheral blood. The receptors shown here come from a woman between 35 and 50 years old with COVID-19, enrolled during active disease.

This sequence joins TRBV9 and TRBJ2-5; 7 bases fit TRBD1. This CDR3 contains 14 residues. Germline lookup yields CDR1 SGDLS and CDR2 YYNGEE. The V gene end was trimmed by 2 bases and the J gene end by 4 bases; junction bases not matched to a gene: 5. CDR3 residues: CASSVRTGGETQYF. The DNA of the CDR3 is TGTGCCAGCAGCGTCCGGACAGGTGGAGAGACCCAGTACTTC.

This chain links TRBV6-4 with TRBJ2-3; D ambiguous. CDR1 MRHNA and CDR2 SNTAGT come from the germline V gene. V lost 5 bases and J lost 1, with 10 bases in between. CDR3 size: 14 residues. CDR3 nucleotide sequence: TGTGCCAGCAGTCCCGCGGCGGGCACAGATACGCAGTATTTT. Translation gives CASSPAAGTDTQYF.

This clone showed up just once. The chain couples TRBV14 to TRBJ1-3; 9 bases match TRBD1. The CDR3 runs to 14 residues. The germline CDR1 and CDR2 sequences are SGHDN and FVKESK. With V trimmed by 4 bases and J by 3 bases, 1 base remained unmatched. CDR3 nucleotide sequence: TGTGCCAGCAGCCCGACAGGGGGTGGAAACACCATATATTTT. Protein product: CASSPTGGGNTIYF.

The chain links TRBV5-1 to TRBJ2-2, with 7 nucleotides matching TRBD1. This CDR3 has 17 residues. Germline CDR1 reads SGHRS; CDR2 reads YFSETQ. The V and J ends lost 2 bases and 3 bases, in that order; junction bases with no gene match: 10. CDR3 bases: TGCGCCAGCAGCTTTATCCACGGACAGGCCTACACCGGGGAGCTGTTTTTT. As protein: CASSFIHGQAYTGELFF.

This chain links TRBV6-1 with TRBJ2-7; TRBD1 matches 8 bases. The trim removed 3 bases at V and 2 bases at J, leaving 3 bases unmatched. Germline CDR1 and CDR2: MNHNS and SASEGT. The length of the CDR3 is 14 residues. CDR3 bases: TGTGCCAGCAGTGAGCGGGACAGGCCCTACGAGCAGTACTTC. This codes for CASSERDRPYEQYF.

The chain links TRBV4-1 to TRBJ2-7, with TRBD1 matching over 7 bases. The CDR3 totals 14 residues. Germline V CDR1 and CDR2: MGHRA, YSYEKL. Trimming at V came to 2 bases and at J to 1 base, leaving 2 bases not matched to a gene. CDR3: CASSQLQGSYEQYF. The CDR3 coding sequence is TGCGCCAGCAGCCAACTACAGGGGTCCTACGAGCAGTACTTC.

V is TRBV3-1 (or the pseudogene TRBV3-2) and J is TRBJ2-7, with TRBD2 matching 10 bases. With 4 bases clipped from V and 1 base from J, the junction kept 10 bases outside the gene matches. CDR1 is LGHDT, CDR2 YNNKEL, per germline (reference sequence). This CDR3 comprises 17 residues. The CDR3 nucleotides are TGTGCCAGCAGCCCGCGCCGTAGCGGGGGGAGGTCCTACGAGCAGTACTTC. This sequence encodes CASSPRRSGGRSYEQYF.

The V call is TRBV9, the J call TRBJ2-1, with 7 nucleotides matching TRBD2. With V trimmed by 4 bases and J by 4 bases, 11 bases remained unmatched. The germline gives CDR1 SGDLS, CDR2 YYNGEE. The CDR3 has 16 amino acids. In DNA form, the CDR3 reads TGTGCCAGCAGCCCGCACCCTAGCGGAGATTACAATGAGCAGTTCTTC. Protein product: CASSPHPSGDYNEQFF.

The chain is built from TRBV27 and TRBJ2-3; TRBD2 agrees at 7 bases. With V trimmed by 3 bases and J by 2 bases, 5 bases remained unmatched. The CDR3 covers 15 residues. The germline gives CDR1 MNHEY, CDR2 SMNVEV (reference sequence). The CDR3 reads CASSFLADDTDTQYF. Written as DNA, the CDR3 is TGTGCCAGCAGTTTCCTAGCGGACGACACAGATACGCAGTATTTT.

V and J are TRBV5-1 and TRBJ2-1; 14 positions match TRBD2. The CDR3 has 15 amino acids. Germline assignment: CDR1 SGHRS and CDR2 YFSETQ. J lost 10 bases, V lost 4 bases, and 7 bases had no gene match. For the CDR3, the DNA is TGCGCCAGCAGCCATCGACTAGCGGGAGGGGGGGAGCAGTTCTTC. Its translation is CASSHRLAGGGEQFF.